This TCR beta chain was recorded in a study of molecular identifiers for immune sequencing clone quantification. Study-wide context: The replicates split RNA from roughly 20,000 or 100,000 naive CD8 cells five ways and sequenced four.

This clonotype has ten or more counts. Its antigen is currently unknown. Study observations and caveats: In cases of identical TCR molecules sharing a barcode, highly expanded clone sizes could be underestimated. Clones exceeding 20 RNA copies carried over 98% of effector molecules but under 1% of naive-cell molecules.

Each CDR3 protein gets one entry after TCRdb re-called the PCR reads with MiXCR. The sample lists around 320,000 distinct CDR3 sequences; roughly a quarter were seen once. The CDR3 has 18 residues. With 4 bases clipped from V and 1 base from J, the junction kept 13 bases outside the gene matches. Germline CDR1 is SEHNR and CDR2 is FQNEAQ (reference sequence). This TCR derives from a human donor in good health. Some libraries in this study had Jurkat cell RNA spiked in. Source material: naive CD8+ T cells from blood, with Jurkat cell RNA spiked in. Sample subset: FACS-sorted CD8+CD4-CCR7+CD45RA+ naive T cells. The rearrangement uses TRBV7-9 and TRBJ1-5, with 7 nucleotides matching TRBD1. The chain's CDR3 is CASSSPKRDRLSNQPQHF. The CDR3 bases are TGTGCCAGCAGCTCCCCCAAACGGGACAGACTAAGCAATCAGCCCCAGCATTTT. The full variable domain, completed using reference TRBV7-9 and TRBJ1-5, is DTGVSQNPRHKITKRGQNVTFRCDPISEHNRLYWYRQTLGQGPEFLTYFQNEAQLEKSRLLSDRFSAERPKGSFSTLEIQRTEQGDSAMYLCASSSPKRDRLSNQPQHFGDGTRLSIL.